This T cell receptor (beta chain) comes out of a study of shared clonotypes between healthy human individuals. General observations from the study: Sequencing depth was expected to affect clonotype sharing among donors.

Several immunoSEQ 96-well plates shared each subset's DNA, each plate a replicate. Sorted-subset replicate PCR reactions were performed with about 200 ng DNA, corresponding to tens of thousands of T cell genomes. Sequenced by immunoSEQ multiplex PCR; TCRdb stores in-frame clones only, minus some. The profile shows about 2.1 million clones, 90% to 95% of them singletons. V gave up 2 bases and J gave up 1 base, with 8 bases separating them. The CDR3 is 14 residues long. CDR1 is SEHNR and CDR2 is FQNEAQ in the germline V gene (reference sequence). The naive CD8 fraction comprised CD45RO-negative cells positively selected for CCR7 and excluded terminally differentiated effector memory CD45RA+ cells. As to this clone: Antigen specificity is unknown. The same CDR3 also results from other DNA sequences found in this sample.

The specimen sequenced was naive CD8+ T cells from PBMCs. The chain carries TRBV7-9 and TRBJ1-1, with D unresolved. The receptor was isolated from a man aged 18 to 30 in good health. Some clones in this sample may be carry-over from other donors' samples. CDR3 region: CASSLTGGNTEAFF. For the CDR3, the DNA is TGTGCCAGCAGCTTAACGGGAGGGAACACTGAAGCTTTCTTT.